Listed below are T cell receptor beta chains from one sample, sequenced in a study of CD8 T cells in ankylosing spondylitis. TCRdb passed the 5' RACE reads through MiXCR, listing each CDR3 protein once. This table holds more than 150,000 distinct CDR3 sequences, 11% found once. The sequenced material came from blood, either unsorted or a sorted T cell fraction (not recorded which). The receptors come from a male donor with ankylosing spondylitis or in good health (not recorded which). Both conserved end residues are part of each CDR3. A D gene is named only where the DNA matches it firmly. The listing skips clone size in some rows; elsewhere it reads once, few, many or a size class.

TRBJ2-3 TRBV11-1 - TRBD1 CASSLGPSGQYSTDTQYF TGTGCCAGCAGCTTAGGGCCCTCGGGACAGTACTCCACAGATACGCAGTATTTT
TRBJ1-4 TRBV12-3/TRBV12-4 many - CASSWEGEKLFF TGTGCCAGCAGTTGGGAGGGAGAAAAACTGTTTTTT
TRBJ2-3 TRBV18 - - CASSPSGVPTDTQYF TGTGCCAGCTCACCTTCAGGGGTCCCAACAGATACGCAGTATTTT
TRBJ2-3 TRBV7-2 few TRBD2 CASSPGGPLYF TGTGCCAGCAGTCCGGGGGGGCCTTTGTATTTT
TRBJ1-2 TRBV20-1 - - CSARDRDLGYIF TGCAGTGCTAGAGACAGGGATTTGGGCTACATCTTC
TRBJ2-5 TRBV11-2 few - CASSLLRGQETQYF TGTGCCAGCAGCTTATTGCGCGGGCAAGAGACCCAGTACTTC
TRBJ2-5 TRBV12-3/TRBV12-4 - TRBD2 CASSFAGGPETQYF TGTGCCAGCAGTTTCGCGGGAGGGCCGGAGACCCAGTACTTC
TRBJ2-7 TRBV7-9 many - CASSSLGPSSYEQYF TGTGCCAGCAGCTCTCTCGGCCCTAGCTCCTACGAGCAGTACTTC
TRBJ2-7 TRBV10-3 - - CAISRDQSYEQYF TGTGCCATCAGTCGGGACCAAAGCTACGAGCAGTACTTC
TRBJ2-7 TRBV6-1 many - CASSEQARTYEQYF TGTGCCAGCAGTGAACAGGCCAGGACCTACGAGCAGTACTTC
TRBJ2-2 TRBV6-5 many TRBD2 CASSYLLAGRAGELFF TGTGCCAGCAGTTACTTACTAGCGGGCCGCGCCGGGGAGCTGTTTTTT
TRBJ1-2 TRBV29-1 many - CSVEEPGQRTNYGYTF TGCAGCGTTGAAGAACCGGGACAAAGGACTAACTATGGCTACACCTTC
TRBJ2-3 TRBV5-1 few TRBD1 CASSLVFGTGASSTDTQYF TGCGCCAGCAGCTTGGTCTTCGGGACAGGGGCGTCTAGCACAGATACGCAGTATTTT
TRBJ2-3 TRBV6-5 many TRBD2 CASSYSSGSGLDTQYF TGTGCCAGCAGTTATTCTAGCGGGAGTGGTTTGGATACGCAGTATTTT
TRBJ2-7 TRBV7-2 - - CASSLTIFAYEQYF TGTGCCAGCAGCCTGACAATATTCGCCTACGAGCAGTACTTC
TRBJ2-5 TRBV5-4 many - CASSWGETQYF TGTGCCAGCAGCTGGGGAGAGACCCAGTACTTC
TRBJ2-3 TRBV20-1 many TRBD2 CSVSGSGGLTDTQYF TGCAGTGTCTCCGGTAGCGGGGGCCTCACAGATACGCAGTATTTT
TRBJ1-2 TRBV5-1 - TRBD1 CASSPTGGEDYGYTF TGCGCCAGCAGCCCGACAGGGGGAGAGGACTATGGCTACACCTTC
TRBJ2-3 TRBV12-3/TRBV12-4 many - CASGAVDTQYF TGTGCCAGCGGGGCAGTGGATACGCAGTATTTT
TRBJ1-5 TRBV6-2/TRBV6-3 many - CASSKQGDEPQHF TGTGCCAGCAGTAAACAGGGCGATGAGCCCCAGCATTTT
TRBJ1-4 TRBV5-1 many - CASRTGLNEKLFF TGCGCCAGCAGGACAGGACTTAATGAAAAACTGTTTTTT
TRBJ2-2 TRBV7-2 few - CASTINGHRAGELFF TGTGCCAGCACCATTAATGGACACAGGGCCGGGGAGCTGTTTTTT
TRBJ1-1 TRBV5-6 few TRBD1 CASGPTGPNTEAFF TGTGCCAGCGGCCCGACAGGGCCGAACACTGAAGCTTTCTTT
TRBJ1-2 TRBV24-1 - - CATSDGDGYTF TGTGCCACCAGTGACGGAGATGGCTACACCTTC
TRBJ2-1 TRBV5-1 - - CASSSSGDYNEQFF TGCGCCAGCAGCTCCTCAGGGGACTACAATGAGCAGTTCTTC
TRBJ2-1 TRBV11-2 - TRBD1 CASSLKGGPLIQFF TGTGCCAGCAGCTTAAAAGGGGGCCCTCTGATACAGTTCTTC
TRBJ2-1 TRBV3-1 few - CASSRLGPGEQFF TGTGCCAGCAGCCGACTGGGCCCGGGCGAGCAGTTCTTC
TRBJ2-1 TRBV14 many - CASSLGWGSEQFF TGTGCCAGCAGCCTAGGATGGGGCAGCGAGCAGTTCTTC
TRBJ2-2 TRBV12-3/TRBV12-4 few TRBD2 CASSTQGGTGELFF TGTGCCAGCAGTACCCAGGGAGGGACCGGGGAGCTGTTTTTT
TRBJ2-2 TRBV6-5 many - CASSYLVGGRGRGELFF TGTGCCAGCAGTTACTTAGTTGGAGGCAGGGGTCGAGGGGAGCTGTTTTTT
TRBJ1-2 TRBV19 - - CASKFQGDNYGYTF TGTGCCAGTAAGTTCCAGGGAGATAACTATGGCTACACCTTC
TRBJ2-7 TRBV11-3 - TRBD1 CASSLDGTESYEQYF TGTGCCAGCAGCTTAGACGGGACAGAAAGCTACGAGCAGTACTTC
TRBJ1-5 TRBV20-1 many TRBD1 CSASRGSGQGSQPQHF TGCAGTGCTAGTAGGGGATCCGGACAGGGCAGCCAGCCCCAGCATTTT
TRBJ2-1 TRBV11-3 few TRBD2 CASSLDEISGGPEQFF TGTGCCAGCAGCTTAGATGAGATTAGCGGGGGGCCAGAGCAGTTCTTC
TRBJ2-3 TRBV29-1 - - CSGAGEAQYF TGCAGCGGGGCCGGCGAAGCGCAGTATTTT
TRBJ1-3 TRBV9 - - CASSVDVGQVKYF TGTGCCAGCAGCGTAGATGTGGGGCAGGTGAAATATTTT
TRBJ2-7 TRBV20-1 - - CSARDSRGFNEQYF TGCAGTGCTAGAGATTCCCGGGGATTCAACGAGCAGTACTTC
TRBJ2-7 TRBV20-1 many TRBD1 CSARVSGQGAGEQYF TGCAGTGCTAGAGTATCAGGACAGGGGGCTGGTGAGCAGTACTTC
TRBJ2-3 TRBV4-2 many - CASSQDIGNTQYF TGTGCCAGCAGCCAAGATATTGGGAATACGCAGTATTTT
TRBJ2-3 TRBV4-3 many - CASSQGDGGQTDTQYF TGCGCCAGCAGCCAAGGGGACGGGGGCCAAACAGATACGCAGTATTTT
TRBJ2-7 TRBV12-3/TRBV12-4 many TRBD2 CASSLRLAGESSYEQYF TGTGCCAGCAGCCTTAGACTAGCGGGGGAGAGCTCCTACGAGCAGTACTTC
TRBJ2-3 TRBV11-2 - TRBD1 CASSPWTGFTDTQYF TGTGCCAGCAGCCCTTGGACAGGGTTCACAGATACGCAGTATTTT
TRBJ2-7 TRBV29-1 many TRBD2 CSVGGGYEQYF TGCAGCGTCGGGGGGGGCTACGAGCAGTACTTC
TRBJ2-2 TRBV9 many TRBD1 CASSVQGVAGELFF TGTGCCAGCAGCGTTCAGGGGGTAGCCGGGGAGCTGTTTTTT
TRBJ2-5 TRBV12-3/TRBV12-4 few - CASSGLGKETQYF TGTGCCAGCAGTGGTCTCGGGAAAGAGACCCAGTACTTC
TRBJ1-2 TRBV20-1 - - CCARRRGVLNYGYTF TGCTGTGCTAGACGCAGAGGGGTTTTGAACTATGGCTACACCTTC
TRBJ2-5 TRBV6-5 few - CASSYSMDQQLTETQYF TGTGCCAGCAGTTACTCGATGGACCAACAGCTAACGGAGACCCAGTACTTC
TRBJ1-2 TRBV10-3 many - CAILNQTLRGYTF TGTGCCATCCTCAACCAGACCCTCCGTGGCTACACCTTC
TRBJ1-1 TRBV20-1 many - CSARVLPRNTEAFF TGCAGTGCTAGAGTTTTACCCCGGAACACTGAAGCTTTCTTT
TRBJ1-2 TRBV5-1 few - CASSLSQTYGYTF TGCGCCAGCAGCTTGTCCCAGACTTATGGCTACACCTTC
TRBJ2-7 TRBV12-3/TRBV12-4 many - CASRAGARYEQYF TGTGCCAGCAGGGCAGGGGCCCGCTACGAGCAGTACTTC
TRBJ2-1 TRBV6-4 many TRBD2 CASSSSGYNEQFF TGTGCCAGCAGTTCTAGCGGTTACAATGAGCAGTTCTTC
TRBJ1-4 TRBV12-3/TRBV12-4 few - CASSLAPGPKFF TGTGCCAGCAGTTTAGCGCCCGGACCCAAGTTTTTT